These T cell receptor beta chains were read from a single sample in a study of cytomegalovirus exposure and HLA in healthy donors. Sequencing was performed with immunoSEQ multiplex PCR; in TCRdb, only in-frame clones are kept and a portion is missing. The table records 60,000 to 75,000 clones, less than 70% of them present only once. The specimen was PBMCs. The receptors shown here come from a woman in her fifties or sixties in good health and CMV-seronegative. The conserved cysteine and the conserved F or W are not part of the CDR3 here.

V gene	J gene	CDR3 protein
TRBV29-1	TRBJ2-7	SVVTDREY
TRBV6-5	TRBJ1-5	ASSPPGSNQPQH
TRBV5-1	TRBJ2-5	ASSYSLAGALETQY
TRBV28	TRBJ1-2	AMSRDRDSRYT
TRBV5-5	TRBJ1-1	ASSLNRMNTEAF
TRBV7-8	TRBJ1-1	ASSWGSTNTEAF
TRBV7-3	TRBJ2-1	ASSEISQNEQF
TRBV6-6	TRBJ2-3	ASTLGGGGQY
TRBV14	TRBJ2-7	ASSQVARGFEQY
TRBV10-3	TRBJ2-3	AIRSSGSTDTQY
TRBV10-3	TRBJ2-6	AIGGGQALAGANVLT
TRBV28	TRBJ2-5	ASSFGLAGGQETQY
TRBV2	TRBJ2-7	ASHTLGLAFHEQY
TRBV5-6	TRBJ1-2	ASSYYRQHYGYT
TRBV9	TRBJ2-3	ASSLGGRGTDTQY
TRBV28	TRBJ2-1	ASSTSGRPLSSYNEQF
TRBV30	NA	AWTLPAGANSYEQY
TRBV6-5	TRBJ2-7	ASSSGLEGEQY
TRBV7-9	TRBJ2-5	ASSWLSGTSETQY
TRBV29-1	TRBJ1-4	SVTTRGEKLF
TRBV5-4	TRBJ2-5	ASSLDGGQETQY
TRBV27	TRBJ1-2	ASSLSQGARGYT
TRBV5-4	TRBJ1-2	ASSRGPGQGSPGGYT
TRBV9	TRBJ2-3	ASSVGTSGSTDTQY
TRBV5-5	TRBJ1-1	ASSRLEGVANTEAF
TRBV28	TRBJ2-5	ASSQRSADSRETQY